The 16 T cell receptor beta chains below come from one sample, sequenced in a study of cytomegalovirus exposure and HLA in healthy donors (dated by TCRdb to about 2017). The library was prepared using the immunoSEQ multiplex PCR assay. Imported from immuneACCESS, the table was reduced by TCRdb to in-frame sequences with V and J called. These copies leave out some clones; in studies compared against another copy, an unresolved V gene accounts for under half, and the cause of the remainder is not known. The sample records around 91,000 clones, over 85% of which are singletons. The ten largest clones add up to around 1.1% of the sample. Sequences were obtained from PBMCs. The receptors derive from a woman aged 25 to 39 in good health and CMV-seropositive.

V gene TRBV4-1 combines with J gene TRBJ2-7; 9 bases fit TRBD1. J gave up 5 bases and V 4 bases, and 9 bases lay outside the gene matches. CDR3 length: 15 amino acids. The germline V gene encodes CDR1 MGHRA and CDR2 YSYEKL. The CDR3 is CASSRNRDRDHEQYF. The CDR3 nucleotides are TGCGCCAGCAGCCGAAACCGGGACAGGGACCACGAGCAGTACTTC.

CDR3 DNA: TGTGCCAGCAGTGGTCTAGCAAACACCGGGGAGCTGTTTTTT. This gives the protein CASSGLANTGELFF. V is TRBV2 and J is TRBJ2-2, with D tentatively TRBD2 (5 bases). V lost 4 bases and J lost 2, with 8 bases in between. This CDR3 is 14 amino acids long. Germline CDR1 reads SNHLY; CDR2 reads FYNNEI.

The chain couples TRBV7-9 to TRBJ2-1; TRBD2 matches 15 bases. The CDR3 is 18 amino acids. Per the germline V gene, CDR1 is SEHNR and CDR2 is FQNEAQ (reference sequence). Trimming took 4 bases from V and 0 from J; bases not matched to a gene: 4. The CDR3 DNA sequence: TGTGCCAGCAGCTCAAGGACTAGCGGGAGGGCCTCCTACAATGAGCAGTTCTTC. Amino acids: CASSSRTSGRASYNEQFF.

This clone was counted once. The chain uses TRBV7-8 and TRBJ2-3; the match to TRBD2 covers 8 bases. Germline CDR1 SGHVS, CDR2 FQNEAQ. The CDR3 has 16 amino acids. V lost 5 bases to trimming and J lost 2 bases; unmatched junction nucleotides: 9. CDR3 in DNA: TGTGCCAGCAGCCCTCGTCTTAGCGGGGACACAGATACGCAGTATTTT. Translation: CASSPRLSGDTDTQYF.

V usage is TRBV2 and J usage is TRBJ2-1, with a weak D call TRBD2 (6 bases). CDR1 SNHLY and CDR2 FYNNEI come from the germline V gene. Trimming pared 7 bases from V and 0 bases from J, leaving 13 bases between. The CDR3 extends over 15 amino acids. CDR3 amino acids: CASNGGLPSYNEQFF. CDR3 in DNA: TGTGCCAGCAATGGGGGGTTACCCTCCTACAATGAGCAGTTCTTC.

V is TRBV7-9 and J is TRBJ1-1; D call uncertain. V gave up 5 bases and J gave up 3 bases, with 10 bases separating them. The CDR3 spans 13 residues. Germline V CDR1 and CDR2: SEHNR, FQNEAQ (reference sequence). The CDR3 DNA is TGTGCCAGCAGCCCCTCCGCGGACACTGAAGCTTTCTTT. This sequence encodes CASSPSADTEAFF.

The CDR3 DNA follows: TGTGCCAGCAGTGGGGGGGATAGGCTCCCCTACGAGCAGTACTTC. It encodes CASSGGDRLPYEQYF. The chain couples TRBV2 to TRBJ2-7; weak D call: TRBD2 (6 bases). V dropped 4 bases and J dropped 2 bases, with 15 bases sitting between them. CDR1 and CDR2 from the germline V gene are SNHLY and FYNNEI. The CDR3 loop spans 15 amino acids.

The table lists this clone with a count of one. The chain combines TRBV19 with TRBJ2-7; 7 nucleotides agree with TRBD2. Per germline, CDR1 LNHDA and CDR2 SQIVND (reference sequence). Losses at the gene ends were 4 bases for V and 6 bases for J; bases not matched to a gene: 9. The CDR3 covers 14 residues. For the CDR3, the DNA is TGTGCCAGTAGTAGCGGGGGACGGGGAGTCGAGCAGTACTTC. Its protein is CASSSGGRGVEQYF.

The CDR3 protein is CASSWQYNEQFF. For the CDR3, the DNA is TGTGCCAGTAGTTGGCAGTACAATGAGCAGTTCTTC. V usage is TRBV19 and J usage is TRBJ2-1; the D is unclear. The CDR3 totals 12 residues. The V end was cut by 5 bases, the J end by 4 bases, with 6 bases between. The V gene's germline CDR1 is LNHDA and CDR2 SQIVND (reference sequence).

This chain links TRBV6-6 with TRBJ2-1, with 8 bases matching TRBD2. CDR3 length: 14 amino acids. The ends lost 7 bases at V and 3 bases at J; junction bases unmatched: 5. Germline-derived CDR1 and CDR2 are MNHNY and SVGAGI (reference sequence). CDR3 region: CASKRREDYNEQFF. The CDR3 DNA follows: TGTGCCAGCAAACGGCGGGAGGACTACAATGAGCAGTTCTTC.

This chain uses TRBV5-1 with TRBJ2-5; no reliable D call. The V and J ends lost 4 bases and 2 bases respectively, with 15 bases between them. CDR3 length: 15 amino acids. CDR1 and CDR2 (germline): SGHRS, YFSETQ. The CDR3 loop is CASSPDTPGQETQYF. CDR3 DNA sequence: TGCGCCAGCAGCCCAGACACCCCCGGTCAAGAGACCCAGTACTTC.

V usage is TRBV29-1 and J usage is TRBJ2-5; D might be TRBD2 (5 bases). Germline V gives CDR1 SQVTM, CDR2 ANQGSEA. V was trimmed by 4 bases and J by 5 bases, leaving 5 bases between them. The CDR3 loop spans 10 amino acids. This CDR3 reads CSVGGETQYF. For the CDR3, the DNA is TGCAGCGTTGGAGGGGAGACCCAGTACTTC. The complete variable domain, with remaining parts taken from reference TRBV29-1 and TRBJ2-5, reads SAVISQKPSRDICQRGTSLTIQCQVDSQVTMMFWYRQQPGQSLTLIATANQGSEATYESGFVIDKFPISRPNLTFSTLTVSNMSPEDSSIYLCSVGGETQYFGPGTRLLVL.

This clone was observed once. This rearrangement joins TRBV9 to TRBJ2-3; perhaps TRBD2 as D (6 bases). V was shortened by 0 bases and J by 5 bases, with 13 bases between the two germline ends. Germline V gene data show CDR1 as SGDLS and CDR2 as YYNGEE. This CDR3 comprises 15 residues. For the CDR3, the DNA is TGTGCCAGCAGCGTAGGGATTAGCGGTAAAGATACGCAGTATTTT. Translation: CASSVGISGKDTQYF.

The chain combines TRBV5-1 with TRBJ1-2; 12 bases are shared with TRBD1. The V and J ends lost 4 bases and 8 bases, in that order; junction bases with no gene match: 6. This CDR3 has 14 residues. The germline V gene has CDR1 SGHRS and CDR2 YFSETQ. The CDR3 protein is CASSRGQGARGYTF. CDR3 in DNA: TGCGCCAGCAGCCGGGGACAGGGGGCGCGGGGCTACACCTTC.

This clone was observed a single time. The gene calls are TRBV5-4 and TRBJ2-2; a weak D match, TRBD1 (5 bases). The V and J ends lost 0 bases and 3 bases respectively, with 9 bases between them. This CDR3 region has 15 residues. Per germline, CDR1 SGHNT and CDR2 YYREEE (reference sequence). The CDR3 sequence is CASSLAGSHTGELFF. DNA for the CDR3: TGTGCCAGCAGCTTGGCAGGGTCTCACACCGGGGAGCTGTTTTTT.

The chain has TRBV2 and TRBJ2-7, with D possibly matching TRBD2 (5 bases). Germline assignment: CDR1 SNHLY and CDR2 FYNNEI. V dropped 8 bases and J dropped 3 bases, with 14 bases sitting between them. CDR3 length equals 13 residues. The CDR3 protein is CASLEGGRYEQYF. CDR3 coding DNA: TGTGCCAGCCTCGAGGGTGGCCGCTACGAGCAGTACTTC.